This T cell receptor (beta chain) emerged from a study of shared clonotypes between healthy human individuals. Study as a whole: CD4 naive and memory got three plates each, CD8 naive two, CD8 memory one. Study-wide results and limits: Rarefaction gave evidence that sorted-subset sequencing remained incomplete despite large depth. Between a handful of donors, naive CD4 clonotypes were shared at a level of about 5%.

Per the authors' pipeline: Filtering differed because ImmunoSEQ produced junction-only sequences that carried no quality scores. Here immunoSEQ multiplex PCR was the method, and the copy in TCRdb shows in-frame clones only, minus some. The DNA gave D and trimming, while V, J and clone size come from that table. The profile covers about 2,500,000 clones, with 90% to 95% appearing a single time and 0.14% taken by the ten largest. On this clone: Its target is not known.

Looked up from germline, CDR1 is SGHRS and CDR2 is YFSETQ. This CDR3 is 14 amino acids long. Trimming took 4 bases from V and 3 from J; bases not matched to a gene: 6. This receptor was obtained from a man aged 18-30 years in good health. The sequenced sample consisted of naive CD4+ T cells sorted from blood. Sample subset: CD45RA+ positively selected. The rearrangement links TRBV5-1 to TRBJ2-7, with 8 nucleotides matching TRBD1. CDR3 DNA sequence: TGCGCCAGCAGCCAGACAGGGGCCGGCTACGAGCAGTACTTC. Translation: CASSQTGAGYEQYF.